This T cell receptor (beta chain) was recovered during a study of early T cells in non-severe SARS-CoV-2 infection. Study overall: RNA in bulk from unsorted whole blood was sequenced, and chains were unpaired.

One entry per CDR3 protein, called by TCRdb with MiXCR from the 5' RACE reads. The sample includes about 64,000 distinct CDR3 sequences, under 15% of them seen just once. Notes on this clonotype: The target antigen is unknown.

Study findings and constraints: In VDJdb matching, anti-spike CD8 responses were favored while private and CD4 specificities went missing.

Deletions cut 3 bases from V and 8 bases from J, with 13 bases between. Germline V gene lookup returns CDR1 MNHEY and CDR2 SVGAGI. CDR3 length: 13 amino acids. The chain couples TRBV6-5 to TRBJ1-2, with D perhaps matching TRBD1 (5 bases). The sequence was collected from an adult who was a healthcare worker with PCR-confirmed SARS-CoV-2 infection or an uninfected control (not recorded which). Sample: whole blood. CDR3 DNA sequence: TGTGCCAGCAGTTATCTGGGAACAGGAGGCTACACCTTC. Residues: CASSYLGTGGYTF.